The text below deals with one T cell receptor (beta chain). The target antigen is unknown. This specimen comes from a study of cytomegalovirus exposure and HLA in healthy donors. Study-wide points: Versus the roughly 690-donor mean, an Asian-associated ancestry cluster reportedly showed fewer N-insertions in a later analysis. Per a later analysis, fewer than 20,000 TCR beta sequences showed association with HLA alleles at 0.05 false discovery rate. Both high specificity and high sensitivity reportedly marked the classifier's diagnosis of cytomegalovirus status.

The PCR ran on 60 Vbeta and 13 Jbeta primers. Sequencing used immunoSEQ multiplex PCR; TCRdb keeps in-frame clones, though not all of them. There are roughly 170,000 clones in the sample; around 80% occur only once, and 4.5% to 5.5% lies in the top ten. Germline V gives CDR1 SGDLS, CDR2 YYNGEE. The CDR3 contains 15 residues. V shed 0 bases and J shed 0 bases, with 8 bases lying between them. The sequenced sample was PBMCs. The sequence derives from a man aged 18 to 35 in good health and CMV-seronegative. The V gene is TRBV9, the J gene TRBJ2-3; D ambiguous. CDR3 nucleotides: TGTGCCAGCAGCGTAGACTACCCTAGCACAGATACGCAGTATTTT. Its translation is CASSVDYPSTDTQYF.